This passage covers 26 T cell receptor beta chains from one sample sequenced in a study of response to subunit inactivated influenza vaccine. Each CDR3 protein gets one entry after TCRdb re-called the RT-PCR reads with MiXCR. The sample contains hundreds of thousands of distinct CDR3 sequences, about 15% of which appear only once. Sample: PBMCs from blood, taken 14 days before vaccination. The source is a man aged 50 to 59 who received an inactivated influenza vaccine.

This clonotype was counted between two and nine times. As DNA, the CDR3 is TGTGCCAGCAGCTTAGATTTGAGCGGGGTAAACAATGAGCAGTTCTTC. It specifies CASSLDLSGVNNEQFF. The chain couples TRBV11-1 to TRBJ2-1; 7 bases line up with TRBD2. In germline, CDR1 is SGHAT, CDR2 FQDESV (reference sequence). Trimming removed 1 base from V and 5 bases from J; junction bases left unmatched: 8. This CDR3 has 16 residues.

This clonotype appeared a few times. The chain recombines TRBV27 with TRBJ2-3; 10 bases align to TRBD2. V dropped 3 bases and J dropped 4; count of bases not matched to a gene: 7. Germline-derived CDR1 and CDR2 are MNHEY and SMNVEV (reference sequence). This CDR3 comprises 16 residues. The CDR3 sequence: CASSFLAGASADTQYF. The CDR3 DNA reads as TGTGCCAGCAGTTTCCTAGCGGGAGCCTCGGCAGATACGCAGTATTTT.

There are many counts of this clonotype. The chain couples TRBV28 to TRBJ1-4; a weak D match, TRBD1 (6 bases). V was shortened by 6 bases and J by 0 bases, with 11 bases between the two germline ends. Germline values: CDR1 MDHEN, CDR2 SYDVKM. The CDR3 is 15 amino acids. In DNA, the CDR3 is TGTGCCAGCAGCCCCACAGGGTCAACTAATGAAAAACTGTTTTTT. The encoded protein is CASSPTGSTNEKLFF.

At least ten counts were recorded for this clonotype. V gene TRBV4-1 combines with J gene TRBJ1-4, with 7 bases matching TRBD1. The CDR3 consists of 15 residues. Trimming took 4 bases from V and 8 from J; bases not matched to a gene: 10. The V gene's germline CDR1 is MGHRA and CDR2 YSYEKL. CDR3 in amino acids: CASSLDRVGGEKLFF. CDR3 DNA sequence: TGCGCCAGCAGCCTAGACAGGGTAGGGGGGGAAAAACTGTTTTTT.

This clonotype was seen only a few times. The chain combines TRBV7-2 with TRBJ2-7; 7 bases are shared with TRBD2. The CDR3 extends over 14 amino acids. Trimming cost V 5 bases and J 3 bases; bases outside gene matches: 7. The germline V gene encodes CDR1 SGHTA and CDR2 FQGNSA. The CDR3 spells CASSPLRESYEQYF. The DNA of the CDR3 is TGTGCCAGCAGCCCACTGCGGGAGAGCTACGAGCAGTACTTC. Looking up the rest from reference TRBV7-2 and TRBJ2-7 gives the full variable domain: GAGVSQSPSNKVTEKGKDVELRCDPISGHTALYWYRQSLGQGLEFLIYFQGNSAPDKSGLPSDRFSAERTGGSVSTLTIQRTQQEDSAVYLCASSPLRESYEQYFGPGTRLTVT.

This clonotype was counted between two and nine times. The rearrangement links TRBV4-3 to TRBJ2-7; possibly TRBD2 for D (6 bases). The germline V gene has CDR1 LGHNA and CDR2 YSLEER. The ends were cut back, 1 base at V and 3 bases at J, with 13 bases in the middle. CDR3 size: 15 residues. The CDR3 DNA reads as TGCGCCAGCAGCCAAGGCTTCACTAGCCTCTACGAGCAGTACTTC. Translation gives CASSQGFTSLYEQYF.

CDR3 nucleotide sequence: TGTGCCAGCAGCTTCTCCGCAGGGGGCTTGGGCAAAAACATTCAGTACTTC. This codes for CASSFSAGGLGKNIQYF. The V and J genes are TRBV11-2 and TRBJ2-4; 8 positions match TRBD1. Trimming at V came to 3 bases and at J to 3 bases, leaving 10 bases not matched to a gene. This CDR3 is 17 amino acids long. Germline lookup yields CDR1 SGHAT and CDR2 FQNNGV. Using reference TRBV11-2 and TRBJ2-4 for the parts outside the CDR3, the full variable domain is EAGVAQSPRYKIIEKRQSVAFWCNPISGHATLYWYQQILGQGPKLLIQFQNNGVVDDSQLPKDRFSAERLKGVDSTLKIQPAKLEDSAVYLCASSFSAGGLGKNIQYFGAGTRLSVL.

This clonotype appeared many times. The rearrangement uses TRBV5-5 and TRBJ1-2; D may be TRBD1 (6 bases). Germline V gene data show CDR1 as SGHKS and CDR2 as YYEKEE (reference sequence). The CDR3 is 15 residues long. The V gene lost 3 bases and the J gene lost 4 bases, with 16 bases spanning the gap. CDR3 sequence reads: CASSSTGSKGYGYTF. The CDR3 DNA follows: TGTGCCAGCAGCTCCACAGGGAGCAAGGGCTATGGCTACACCTTC.

This clonotype was seen only a few times. The chain couples TRBV5-5 to TRBJ1-1; no reliable D call. Trimming took off 0 bases at V and 5 bases at J, with 11 bases between the two ends. Germline V CDR1 and CDR2: SGHKS, YYEKEE (reference sequence). The CDR3 is 14 amino acids. DNA for the CDR3: TGTGCCAGCAGCTTGGAGCTAAGGGTTACTGAAGCTTTCTTT. Protein product: CASSLELRVTEAFF.

The chain employs TRBV4-1 and TRBJ1-4; D uncertain. The V end lost 4 bases, the J end lost 8 bases, and 5 bases lay between the germline ends. CDR1 is MGHRA and CDR2 is YSYEKL in the germline V gene. This CDR3 has 11 residues. CDR3 region: CASSPDEKLFF. The CDR3 DNA reads TGCGCCAGCAGCCCAGACGAAAAACTGTTTTTT.

This clonotype was found a few times. The chain uses TRBV18 and TRBJ1-2; TRBD1 might be the D (6 bases). Trimming cost V 2 bases and J 4 bases, with 20 bases left between them. CDR1 and CDR2 from the germline V gene are KGHSH and LQKENI. The CDR3 spans 17 residues. DNA for the CDR3: TGTGCCAGCTCACCAAATAACGTGGCGGACAGTGGCTATGGCTACACCTTC. This encodes CASSPNNVADSGYGYTF.

The CDR3 DNA sequence: TGCGCCAGCAGCTTGCAGGATTATTCCGTCGAGCAGTACTTC. Translated, it gives CASSLQDYSVEQYF. This sequence joins TRBV5-1 and TRBJ2-7; D is undetermined. This CDR3 comprises 14 residues. V gave up 1 base and J gave up 6 bases, with 14 bases separating them. Germline-derived CDR1 and CDR2 are SGHRS and YFSETQ.

This clonotype was detected only a few times. The J gene is TRBJ2-3, the V gene TRBV20-1; TRBD2 matches 8 bases. With 3 bases clipped from V and 5 bases from J, the junction kept 10 bases outside the gene matches. Germline assignment: CDR1 DFQATT and CDR2 SNEGSKA (reference sequence). The CDR3 contains 15 residues. The CDR3 loop is CSARIPQRGLDTQYF. The CDR3 DNA reads as TGCAGTGCTAGGATCCCCCAGCGGGGGTTAGATACGCAGTATTTT.

This clonotype was seen more than once but under ten times. The chain has TRBV28 and TRBJ2-7, with 7 bases matching TRBD1. The CDR3 has 14 amino acids. Germline CDR1 MDHEN, CDR2 SYDVKM. Trimming cost V 5 bases and J 3 bases; bases outside gene matches: 7. In DNA form, the CDR3 reads TGTGCCAGCAGTCTGGACAGGACCAACTACGAGCAGTACTTC. Amino acid sequence: CASSLDRTNYEQYF.

This clonotype was seen a handful of times. The chain joins TRBV6-1 to TRBJ2-7, with D perhaps TRBD1 or TRBD2 (5 bases each). The length of the CDR3 is 13 residues. CDR1 and CDR2 (germline): MNHNS, SASEGT. V was trimmed by 1 base and J by 6 bases, leaving 10 bases between them. The CDR3 region has the DNA TGTGCCAGCAGTGAAGTGGGGGTCGGCGAGCAGTACTTC. Translating it yields CASSEVGVGEQYF.

In this sample, this clonotype turned up many times. The genes are TRBV4-1 and TRBJ2-5; D call uncertain. Between the trimmed V and J ends, which lost 3 bases and 4 bases, there was a span of 12 bases. In germline, CDR1 is MGHRA, CDR2 YSYEKL. The CDR3 extends over 14 amino acids. Here the CDR3 reads CASSHYGRRETQYF. The CDR3 DNA is TGCGCCAGCAGCCATTATGGCAGACGAGAGACCCAGTACTTC.

This clonotype has only a few counts. This chain connects TRBV11-2 to TRBJ2-7; weak D call: TRBD2 (5 bases). The CDR3 contains 14 residues. Germline-derived CDR1 and CDR2 are SGHAT and FQNNGV. Trimming cost V 8 bases and J 6 bases, with 20 bases left between them. CDR3 nucleotides: TGTGCCAGCGGAGGAGCTCGTTCTACGGGCGAGCAGTACTTC. As protein: CASGGARSTGEQYF.

This clonotype was detected a few times. The rearrangement uses TRBV18 and TRBJ2-1, with 9 bases matching TRBD2. The junction had 9 bases not matched to a gene; V was cut back by 4 bases and J by 8 bases. The germline CDR1 and CDR2 sequences are KGHSH and LQKENI. The CDR3 runs 15 residues. CDR3 loop: CASSRNSGRGYEQFF. The CDR3 region has the DNA TGTGCCAGCTCACGGAATAGCGGGAGAGGGTATGAGCAGTTCTTC.

This clonotype showed up many times. V and J are TRBV18 and TRBJ2-1; 8 bases align to TRBD2. The CDR3 covers 12 residues. The V gene end was trimmed by 3 bases and the J gene end by 8 bases; junction bases not matched to a gene: 0. Germline V CDR1 and CDR2: KGHSH, LQKENI. The CDR3 DNA reads as TGTGCCAGCTCACCCGGGGGGGATGAGCAGTTCTTC. Its protein product is CASSPGGDEQFF.

This clonotype has a handful of counts. The V gene is TRBV18, the J gene TRBJ2-1; TRBD1 might be the D (5 bases). The CDR3 is made up of 20 amino acids. Looked up from germline, CDR1 is KGHSH and CDR2 is LQKENI. The ends were cut back, 0 bases at V and 0 bases at J, with 21 bases in the middle. CDR3 bases: TGTGCCAGCTCACCACCGGCTACCCAAAACTCAAGGGGCTCCTACAATGAGCAGTTCTTC. Protein sequence: CASSPPATQNSRGSYNEQFF.

This clonotype turned up a few times. The junction differs from germline at one of its ends, possibly a read error. The V and J genes are TRBV20-1 and TRBJ2-1; the match to TRBD2 covers 7 bases. This CDR3 is 13 amino acids long. Germline CDR1 DFQATT, CDR2 SNEGSKA (reference sequence). The CDR3 spells CSGRREVYNEQFF. DNA for the CDR3: TGCAGTGGTAGACGGGAGGTGTACAATGAGCAGTTCTTC.

Ten or more counts support this clonotype. V and J are TRBV11-1 and TRBJ1-2; D is perhaps TRBD1 (6 bases). Deletions cut 5 bases from V and 3 bases from J, with 10 bases between. The CDR3 is 13 amino acids. CDR1 and CDR2 (germline): SGHAT, FQDESV (reference sequence). The CDR3, as DNA: TGTGCCAGCAGCCAAAGACAGGACTATGGCTACACCTTC. Translated: CASSQRQDYGYTF.

There are a few counts of this clonotype. J is TRBJ1-5 and V is TRBV12-3 or TRBV12-4; perhaps TRBD1 as D (6 bases). The CDR3 runs to 13 residues. Trimming took 7 bases from V and 7 from J, leaving 14 bases between them. The CDR3, as DNA: TGTGCCAGCACCCCGTGGGGGGGCCAGCCCCAGCATTTT. This encodes CASTPWGGQPQHF.

In its sample, this clonotype was seen many times. This chain uses TRBV6-5 with TRBJ1-1, with no clear D. The V gene's germline CDR1 is MNHEY and CDR2 SVGAGI. Trimming removed 5 bases from V and 7 bases from J, with 14 bases in between. This CDR3 spans 13 amino acids. This CDR3 is CASSDPGKLEAFF. The CDR3 DNA reads TGTGCCAGCAGTGACCCGGGAAAACTTGAAGCTTTCTTT.

Many counts were recorded for this clonotype. The chain employs TRBV4-3 and TRBJ2-1; a possible D gene is TRBD1 (5 bases). The CDR3 has 18 amino acids. The V end lost 0 bases, the J end lost 9 bases, and 24 bases lay between the germline ends. Germline V gene sequence: CDR1 LGHNA, CDR2 YSLEER. The CDR3 region has the DNA TGCGCCAGCAGCCAAGATCTTGTCGGGCAGGGCCTTTTAGGTGAGCAGTTCTTC. The encoded protein is CASSQDLVGQGLLGEQFF.

V gene TRBV10-3 combines with J gene TRBJ2-7, with D possibly being TRBD2 (6 bases). Trimming left V 8 bases short and J 3 bases short, with 11 bases between. In germline, CDR1 is ENHRY, CDR2 SYGVKD. The CDR3 has 12 residues. This CDR3 reads CAIAGTGYEQYF. The DNA of the CDR3 is TGTGCCATCGCCGGGACTGGCTACGAGCAGTACTTC.